A selection of T cell receptor beta chains follows, all from one sample in a study of T cells in localized non-small cell lung cancer. Profiled with immunoSEQ multiplex PCR; TCRdb holds only in-frame clones, not every one. The sample yields roughly 70,000 clones, about nine tenths seen once. The source material was peripheral blood, sampled before any cancer treatment. The receptors shown here come from a male donor older than 55 with stage III squamous cell lung carcinoma. Both conserved end residues are part of each CDR3. The order of the fields is V gene, J gene, clone size, D gene, CDR3 DNA, CDR3 protein. The D gene is left open where the match is weak. Size is omitted from some rows. Given values are once, few, many or a class for expanded clones.

v_gene: TRBV18; j_gene: TRBJ1-6; abundance: -; d_gene: TRBD1; CDR3nt: TGTGCCAGCTCACCGGCGAGGACAGGGGTCTCACCCCTCCACTTT; CDR3aa: CASSPARTGVSPLHF
v_gene: TRBV18; j_gene: TRBJ2-2; abundance: -; d_gene: -; CDR3nt: TGTGCCAGCTCACCACCGGGACCTGCGAACACCGGGGAGCTGTTTTTT; CDR3aa: CASSPPGPANTGELFF
v_gene: TRBV14; j_gene: TRBJ2-1; abundance: -; d_gene: TRBD2; CDR3nt: TGTGCCAGCAGCCAAGATCGGCTAGCGGGCTACAATGAGCAGTTCTTC; CDR3aa: CASSQDRLAGYNEQFF
v_gene: TRBV7-6; j_gene: TRBJ2-3; abundance: -; d_gene: TRBD1; CDR3nt: TGTGCCAGCAGCTTAGTAGGGACAGTAAGCACAGATACGCAGTATTTT; CDR3aa: CASSLVGTVSTDTQYF
v_gene: TRBV29-1; j_gene: TRBJ2-3; abundance: -; d_gene: TRBD1; CDR3nt: TGCAGCGTTGTCAGGGGGAGCACAGATACGCAGTATTTT; CDR3aa: CSVVRGSTDTQYF
v_gene: TRBV6-6; j_gene: TRBJ1-2; abundance: -; d_gene: TRBD1; CDR3nt: TGTGCCAGCAATCCGGGACAGGGTATCTATGGCTACACCTTC; CDR3aa: CASNPGQGIYGYTF
v_gene: TRBV9; j_gene: TRBJ2-3; abundance: -; d_gene: -; CDR3nt: TGTGCCAGCAGCGCCGGTCTGTCATATACGCAGTATTTT; CDR3aa: CASSAGLSYTQYF
v_gene: TRBV7-6; j_gene: TRBJ2-5; abundance: -; d_gene: -; CDR3nt: TGTGCCAGCAGCTTTTACCCCCAACAAGAGACCCAGTACTTC; CDR3aa: CASSFYPQQETQYF
v_gene: TRBV27; j_gene: TRBJ1-6; abundance: -; d_gene: TRBD1; CDR3nt: TGTGCCAGCAGTCGGACAGGGATCTATAATTCACCCCTCCACTTT; CDR3aa: CASSRTGIYNSPLHF
v_gene: TRBV7-8; j_gene: TRBJ1-5; abundance: -; d_gene: -; CDR3nt: TGTGCCAGCAGCTTAACGGAAAATCAGCCCCAGCATTTT; CDR3aa: CASSLTENQPQHF
v_gene: TRBV10-3; j_gene: TRBJ2-3; abundance: few; d_gene: TRBD2; CDR3nt: TGTGCCATCAGTGAGTCGACGGGACTAGCGACAGATACGCAGTATTTT; CDR3aa: CAISESTGLATDTQYF
v_gene: TRBV6-5; j_gene: TRBJ1-1; abundance: -; d_gene: TRBD1; CDR3nt: TGTGCCAGCAGTTTGGACAGGGCGAACACTGAAGCTTTCTTT; CDR3aa: CASSLDRANTEAFF
v_gene: TRBV7-6; j_gene: TRBJ2-2; abundance: -; d_gene: TRBD2; CDR3nt: TGTGCCAGCAGCTTGGCTAGCGGGGGGGCAAACACCGGGGAGCTGTTTTTT; CDR3aa: CASSLASGGANTGELFF
v_gene: TRBV4-3; j_gene: TRBJ1-1; abundance: medium-sized; d_gene: -; CDR3nt: TGCGCCAGCAGCCAAGGACAGCACATGAACACTGAAGCTTTCTTT; CDR3aa: CASSQGQHMNTEAFF
v_gene: TRBV19; j_gene: TRBJ2-2; abundance: -; d_gene: TRBD1; CDR3nt: TGTGCCAGCTTGTCCCTCTCCCTAGCGACAGGGGGCCGGACCGGGGAGCTGTTTTTT; CDR3aa: CASLSLSLATGGRTGELFF
v_gene: TRBV18; j_gene: TRBJ1-6; abundance: -; d_gene: -; CDR3nt: TGTGCCAGCTCACGTGACAGGATAAATTCACCCCTCCACTTT; CDR3aa: CASSRDRINSPLHF
v_gene: TRBV29-1; j_gene: TRBJ2-5; abundance: -; d_gene: -; CDR3nt: TGCAGCGTTGAACAGGGGTTAGAGACCCAGTACTTC; CDR3aa: CSVEQGLETQYF
v_gene: TRBV19; j_gene: TRBJ2-1; abundance: -; d_gene: -; CDR3nt: TGTGCCAGTAGCATTGAGGGGGCCTACAATGAGCAGTTCTTC; CDR3aa: CASSIEGAYNEQFF
v_gene: TRBV19; j_gene: TRBJ1-1; abundance: few; d_gene: -; CDR3nt: TGTGCCAGTAGTCCCGGACGGCAGAACACTGAAGCTTTCTTT; CDR3aa: CASSPGRQNTEAFF
v_gene: TRBV7-6; j_gene: TRBJ2-7; abundance: once; d_gene: TRBD1; CDR3nt: TGTGCCAGCAGCTCGGGACAGTACTACGAGCAGTACTTC; CDR3aa: CASSSGQYYEQYF
v_gene: TRBV9; j_gene: TRBJ1-2; abundance: -; d_gene: -; CDR3nt: TGTGCCAGCAGCGTAGGGGACGGAATTGGCTACACCTTC; CDR3aa: CASSVGDGIGYTF
v_gene: TRBV29-1; j_gene: TRBJ1-2; abundance: -; d_gene: TRBD1; CDR3nt: TGCAGCGCTGGACAGGGCATGGGGTATGGCTACACCTTC; CDR3aa: CSAGQGMGYGYTF
v_gene: TRBV27; j_gene: TRBJ2-5; abundance: once; d_gene: TRBD1; CDR3nt: TGTGCCAGCAGTCTACAGACAGGGGGCGAAGAGACCCAGTACTTC; CDR3aa: CASSLQTGGEETQYF
v_gene: TRBV7-3; j_gene: TRBJ1-1; abundance: -; d_gene: -; CDR3nt: TGTGCCAGCAGCCCCGGACAGCGGATGAACACTGAAGCTTTCTTT; CDR3aa: CASSPGQRMNTEAFF
v_gene: TRBV27; j_gene: TRBJ1-5; abundance: -; d_gene: -; CDR3nt: TGTGCCAGCAGTCCCCGACAGGTAAACCAGCCCCAGCATTTT; CDR3aa: CASSPRQVNQPQHF
v_gene: TRBV2; j_gene: TRBJ1-6; abundance: -; d_gene: -; CDR3nt: TGTGCCAGCAGAAGACAGTTATCGGGGGGGCCCCTCCACTTT; CDR3aa: CASRRQLSGGPLHF
v_gene: TRBV10-3; j_gene: TRBJ2-7; abundance: once; d_gene: TRBD2; CDR3nt: TGTGCCAGCAGCGGGGGAGCCTACGAGCAGTACTTC; CDR3aa: CASSGGAYEQYF
v_gene: TRBV6-1; j_gene: TRBJ2-3; abundance: -; d_gene: TRBD1; CDR3nt: TGTGCCGGGGGACAGGGGGCAGATACGCAGTATTTT; CDR3aa: CAGGQGADTQYF
v_gene: TRBV27; j_gene: TRBJ2-3; abundance: -; d_gene: TRBD2; CDR3nt: TGTGCCAGCAGTTTTTGGGGGGGAAGCACAGATACGCAGTATTTT; CDR3aa: CASSFWGGSTDTQYF
v_gene: TRBV13; j_gene: TRBJ1-1; abundance: -; d_gene: -; CDR3nt: TGTGCCAGCAGCTTAGATCGGAGCAGGGTAGAAGCTTTCTTT; CDR3aa: CASSLDRSRVEAFF
v_gene: TRBV7-2; j_gene: TRBJ1-5; abundance: -; d_gene: TRBD1; CDR3nt: TGTGCCAGCAGCTTGGGACAGGGGGCGTTTCAGCCCCAGCATTTT; CDR3aa: CASSLGQGAFQPQHF
v_gene: TRBV7-6; j_gene: TRBJ2-1; abundance: -; d_gene: TRBD2; CDR3nt: TGTGCCAGCAGCTCACTAGCGGGGGGGTACAATGAGCAGTTCTTC; CDR3aa: CASSSLAGGYNEQFF
v_gene: TRBV9; j_gene: TRBJ2-4; abundance: -; d_gene: TRBD1; CDR3nt: TGTGCCAGCAGCGTAGCTCCCGGACAGGGACAGTACTTC; CDR3aa: CASSVAPGQGQYF
v_gene: TRBV29-1; j_gene: TRBJ1-5; abundance: -; d_gene: -; CDR3nt: TGCAGCGTTGAAGACCAGGGTCAGCCCCAGCATTTT; CDR3aa: CSVEDQGQPQHF
v_gene: TRBV10-3; j_gene: TRBJ2-6; abundance: -; d_gene: -; CDR3nt: TGTGCCATCAGTGAGTCGACAGTTGGCCGCACGGGGGCCAACGTCCTGACTTTC; CDR3aa: CAISESTVGRTGANVLTF
v_gene: TRBV7-2; j_gene: TRBJ1-1; abundance: -; d_gene: TRBD1; CDR3nt: TGTGCCAGCAGTCGTGACAGGGAAAGCGCTGAAGCTTTCTTT; CDR3aa: CASSRDRESAEAFF
v_gene: TRBV5-6; j_gene: TRBJ2-1; abundance: -; d_gene: -; CDR3nt: TGTGCCAGCAGCTTGCCGGACAGCCGCAAGCAGTTCTTC; CDR3aa: CASSLPDSRKQFF
v_gene: TRBV19; j_gene: TRBJ1-1; abundance: -; d_gene: -; CDR3nt: TGTGCCAGTAGTACGGGACTCATGAACACTGAAGCTTTCTTT; CDR3aa: CASSTGLMNTEAFF
v_gene: TRBV7-9; j_gene: TRBJ1-6; abundance: -; d_gene: -; CDR3nt: TGTGCCAGCAGCTTAGAGGGCATTGATAATTCACCCCTCCACTTT; CDR3aa: CASSLEGIDNSPLHF
v_gene: TRBV28; j_gene: TRBJ1-3; abundance: -; d_gene: -; CDR3nt: TGTGCCAGCAGTTTAATCCTGGGGAGTGGTGGAAACACCATATATTTT; CDR3aa: CASSLILGSGGNTIYF
v_gene: TRBV7-2; j_gene: TRBJ1-4; abundance: -; d_gene: -; CDR3nt: TGTGCCAGTAACCGGGCCATTGGCGAAAAACTGTTTTTT; CDR3aa: CASNRAIGEKLFF
v_gene: TRBV10-2; j_gene: TRBJ2-1; abundance: -; d_gene: -; CDR3nt: TGCGCCAGCAGTGAGTCGTTTGGCTCCCCTCAGTTCTTC; CDR3aa: CASSESFGSPQFF
v_gene: TRBV4-1; j_gene: TRBJ1-6; abundance: few; d_gene: TRBD1; CDR3nt: TGCGCCAGCAGCCAAGTGGACAGGGACTATAATTCACCCCTCCACTTT; CDR3aa: CASSQVDRDYNSPLHF
v_gene: TRBV7-2; j_gene: TRBJ2-6; abundance: -; d_gene: -; CDR3nt: TGTGCCAGCAGCTTAATTGGGGGGGCCAACGTCCTGACTTTC; CDR3aa: CASSLIGGANVLTF
v_gene: TRBV6-6; j_gene: TRBJ2-2; abundance: -; d_gene: TRBD1; CDR3nt: TGTGCCAGCAGCTCACGGGACAGCCGCACCGGGGAGCTGTTTTTT; CDR3aa: CASSSRDSRTGELFF
v_gene: TRBV7-2; j_gene: TRBJ1-2; abundance: -; d_gene: TRBD1; CDR3nt: TGTGCCAGCAGCTTAGTGGGACAGGGAGTGGGCTATGGCTACACCTTC; CDR3aa: CASSLVGQGVGYGYTF
v_gene: TRBV9; j_gene: TRBJ2-7; abundance: -; d_gene: TRBD1; CDR3nt: TGTGCCAGCAGCGTAGACGGGGCAGGGGGCGAGCAGTACTTC; CDR3aa: CASSVDGAGGEQYF
v_gene: TRBV6-6; j_gene: TRBJ1-5; abundance: -; d_gene: TRBD1; CDR3nt: TGTGCCAGCAGGACGACAGGGGCCGATCAGCCCCAGCATTTT; CDR3aa: CASRTTGADQPQHF
v_gene: TRBV6-6; j_gene: TRBJ1-1; abundance: -; d_gene: -; CDR3nt: TGTGCCAGCAGTTACTCTCTCCAGCCGAACACTGAAGCTTTCTTT; CDR3aa: CASSYSLQPNTEAFF
v_gene: TRBV5-6; j_gene: TRBJ2-5; abundance: -; d_gene: -; CDR3nt: TGTGCCAGCAGCTTGAGGACACGGGAGACCCAGTACTTC; CDR3aa: CASSLRTRETQYF
v_gene: TRBV28; j_gene: TRBJ2-1; abundance: -; d_gene: TRBD1; CDR3nt: TGTGCCAGCAGTGGAACCGGGACAGGATTATACAATGAGCAGTTCTTC; CDR3aa: CASSGTGTGLYNEQFF
v_gene: TRBV11-2; j_gene: TRBJ1-3; abundance: -; d_gene: -; CDR3nt: TGTGCCAGCAGCTTAGATAGGGCAGGGGACGGAAACACCATATATTTT; CDR3aa: CASSLDRAGDGNTIYF
v_gene: TRBV27; j_gene: TRBJ1-6; abundance: -; d_gene: TRBD1; CDR3nt: TGTGCCAGCAGTCCTCACCGGGACAGTCTCACTGGCACCCTCCACTTT; CDR3aa: CASSPHRDSLTGTLHF